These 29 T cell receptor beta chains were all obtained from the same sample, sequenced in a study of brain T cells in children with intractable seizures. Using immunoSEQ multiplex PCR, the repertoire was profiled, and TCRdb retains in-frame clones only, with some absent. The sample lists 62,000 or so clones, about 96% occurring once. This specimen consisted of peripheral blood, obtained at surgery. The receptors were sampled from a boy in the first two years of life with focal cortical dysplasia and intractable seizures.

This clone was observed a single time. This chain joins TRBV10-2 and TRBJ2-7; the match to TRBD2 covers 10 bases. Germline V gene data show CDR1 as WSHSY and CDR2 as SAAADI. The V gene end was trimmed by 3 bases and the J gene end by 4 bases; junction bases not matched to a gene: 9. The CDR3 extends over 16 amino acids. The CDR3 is CASSDFIAGGSYEQYF. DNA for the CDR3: TGCGCCAGCAGTGATTTTATAGCGGGGGGCTCTTACGAGCAGTACTTC.

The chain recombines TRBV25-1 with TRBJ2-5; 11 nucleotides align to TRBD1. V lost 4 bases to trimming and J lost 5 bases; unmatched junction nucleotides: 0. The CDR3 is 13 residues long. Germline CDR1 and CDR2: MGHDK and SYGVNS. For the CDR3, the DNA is TGTGCCAGCAGTGGGACAGGGGGCGAGACCCAGTACTTC. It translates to CASSGTGGETQYF.

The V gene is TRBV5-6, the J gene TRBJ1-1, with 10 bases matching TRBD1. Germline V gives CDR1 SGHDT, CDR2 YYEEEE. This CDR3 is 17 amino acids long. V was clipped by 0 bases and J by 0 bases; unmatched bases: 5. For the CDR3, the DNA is TGTGCCAGCAGCTTGGTCGGACAGGGGGTCATGAACACTGAAGCTTTCTTT. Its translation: CASSLVGQGVMNTEAFF.

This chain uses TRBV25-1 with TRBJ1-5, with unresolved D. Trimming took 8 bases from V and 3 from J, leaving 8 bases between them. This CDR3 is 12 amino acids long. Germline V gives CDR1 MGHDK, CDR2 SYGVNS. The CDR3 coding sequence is TGTGCCAGCTCCCAGGACAATCAGCCCCAGCATTTT. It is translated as CASSQDNQPQHF. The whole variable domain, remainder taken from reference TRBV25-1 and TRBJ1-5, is EADIYQTPRYLVIGTGKKITLECSQTMGHDKMYWYQQDPGMELHLIHYSYGVNSTEKGDLSSESTVSRIRTEHFPLTLESARPSHTSQYLCASSQDNQPQHFGDGTRLSIL.

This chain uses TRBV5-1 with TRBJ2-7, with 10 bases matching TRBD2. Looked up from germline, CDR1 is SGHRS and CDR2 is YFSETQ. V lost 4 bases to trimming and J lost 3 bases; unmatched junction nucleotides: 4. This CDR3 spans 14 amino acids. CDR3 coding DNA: TGCGCCAGCAGCCCCCAGCGGGGGGGCTACGAGCAGTACTTC. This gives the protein CASSPQRGGYEQYF. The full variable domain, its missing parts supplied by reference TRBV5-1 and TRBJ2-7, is KAGVTQTPRYLIKTRGQQVTLSCSPISGHRSVSWYQQTPGQGLQFLFEYFSETQRNKGNFPGRFSGRQFSNSRSEMNVSTLELGDSALYLCASSPQRGGYEQYFGPGTRLTVT.

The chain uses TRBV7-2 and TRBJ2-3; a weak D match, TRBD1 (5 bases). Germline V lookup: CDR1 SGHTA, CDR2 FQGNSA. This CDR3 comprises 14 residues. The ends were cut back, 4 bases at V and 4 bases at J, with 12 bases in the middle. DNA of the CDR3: TGTGCCAGCAGCTCCGGACAAGTCCCAGATACGCAGTATTTT. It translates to CASSSGQVPDTQYF.

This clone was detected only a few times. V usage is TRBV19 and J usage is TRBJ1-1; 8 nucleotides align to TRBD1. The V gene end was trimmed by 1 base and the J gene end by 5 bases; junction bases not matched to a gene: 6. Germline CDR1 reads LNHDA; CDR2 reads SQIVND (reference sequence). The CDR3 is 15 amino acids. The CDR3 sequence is CASSIARQGRTEAFF. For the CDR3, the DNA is TGTGCCAGTAGTATAGCTCGACAGGGGAGGACTGAAGCTTTCTTT.

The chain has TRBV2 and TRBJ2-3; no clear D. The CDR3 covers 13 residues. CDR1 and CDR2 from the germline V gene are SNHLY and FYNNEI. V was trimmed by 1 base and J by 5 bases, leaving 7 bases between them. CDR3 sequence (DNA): TGTGCCAGCAGTGAAGGTGTTCTAGATACGCAGTATTTT. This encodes CASSEGVLDTQYF.

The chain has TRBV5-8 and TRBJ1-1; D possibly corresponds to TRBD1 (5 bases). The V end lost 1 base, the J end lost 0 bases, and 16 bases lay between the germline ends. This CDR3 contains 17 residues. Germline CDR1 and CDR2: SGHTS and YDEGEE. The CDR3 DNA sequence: TGTGCCAGCAGCTTGACCCGACAGCTCTTGATGAACACTGAAGCTTTCTTT. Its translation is CASSLTRQLLMNTEAFF.

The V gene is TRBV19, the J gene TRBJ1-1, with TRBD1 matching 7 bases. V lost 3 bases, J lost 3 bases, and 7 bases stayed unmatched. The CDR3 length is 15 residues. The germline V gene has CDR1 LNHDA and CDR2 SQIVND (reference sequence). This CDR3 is CASSIPFDRDTEAFF. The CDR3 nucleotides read TGTGCCAGTAGTATCCCATTTGACAGGGACACTGAAGCTTTCTTT. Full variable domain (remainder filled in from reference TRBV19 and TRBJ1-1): DGGITQSPKYLFRKEGQNVTLSCEQNLNHDAMYWYRQDPGQGLRLIYYSQIVNDFQKGDIAEGYSVSREKKESFPLTVTSAQKNPTAFYLCASSIPFDRDTEAFFGQGTRLTVV.

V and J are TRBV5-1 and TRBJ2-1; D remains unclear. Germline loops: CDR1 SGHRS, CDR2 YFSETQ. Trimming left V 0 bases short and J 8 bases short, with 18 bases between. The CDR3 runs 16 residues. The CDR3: CASSLGLGLSEYEQFF. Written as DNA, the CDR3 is TGCGCCAGCAGCTTGGGTTTAGGCTTATCGGAGTATGAGCAGTTCTTC.

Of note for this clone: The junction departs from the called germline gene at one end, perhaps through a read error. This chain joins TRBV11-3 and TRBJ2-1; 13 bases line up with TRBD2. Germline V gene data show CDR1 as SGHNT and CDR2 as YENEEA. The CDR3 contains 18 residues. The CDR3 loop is CASSSGTSGEPPYDEQFF. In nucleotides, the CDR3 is TGTGCCAGCAGCTCCGGGACTAGCGGGGAACCTCCCTACGATGAGCAGTTCTTC.

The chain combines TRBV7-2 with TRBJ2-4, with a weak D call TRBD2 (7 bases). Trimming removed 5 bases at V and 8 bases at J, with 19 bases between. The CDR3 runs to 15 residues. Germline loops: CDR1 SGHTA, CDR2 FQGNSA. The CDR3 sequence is CASSTQAGTLDIQYF. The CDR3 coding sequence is TGTGCCAGCAGCACACAAGCGGGGACACTGGACATTCAGTACTTC.

CDR3 bases: TGTGCCAGCTCACCACCGGGTCCCGAGAGCTCTGGAAACACCATATATTTT. It encodes CASSPPGPESSGNTIYF. The chain is built from TRBV18 and TRBJ1-3, with D unresolved. The CDR3 has 17 residues. Germline V gene lookup returns CDR1 KGHSH and CDR2 LQKENI. V lost 0 bases and J 0 bases, leaving 12 bases between the germline ends.

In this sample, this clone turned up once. CDR3 DNA: TGTGCCACCCGGGGGAGCACCTACGAGCAGTACTTC. This codes for CATRGSTYEQYF. This chain connects TRBV28 to TRBJ2-7; possible D gene TRBD2, 6 bases. Deletions cut 10 bases from V and 2 bases from J, with 12 bases between. Germline lookup yields CDR1 MDHEN and CDR2 SYDVKM. This CDR3 has 12 residues.

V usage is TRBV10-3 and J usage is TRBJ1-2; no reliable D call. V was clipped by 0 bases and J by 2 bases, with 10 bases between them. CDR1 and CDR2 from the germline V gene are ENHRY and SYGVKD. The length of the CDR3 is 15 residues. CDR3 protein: CAISESSTPNYGYTF. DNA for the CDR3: TGTGCCATCAGTGAGTCGTCTACTCCGAACTATGGCTACACCTTC.

CDR3 coding DNA: TGTGCCAGCAGTGAACTAAGGACAGGGAATGGCTACACCTTC. It translates to CASSELRTGNGYTF. The chain uses TRBV6-1 and TRBJ1-2; 8 bases line up with TRBD1. The CDR3 sequence is 14 residues long. The V gene end was trimmed by 2 bases and the J gene end by 6 bases; junction bases not matched to a gene: 5. The germline CDR1 and CDR2 sequences are MNHNS and SASEGT.

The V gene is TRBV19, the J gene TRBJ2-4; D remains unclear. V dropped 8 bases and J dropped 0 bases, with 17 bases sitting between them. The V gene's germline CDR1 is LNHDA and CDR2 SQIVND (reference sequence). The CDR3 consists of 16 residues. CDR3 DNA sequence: TGTGCCAGTTCCCGAGGAGAGGTTCTAGCCAAAAACATTCAGTACTTC. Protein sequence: CASSRGEVLAKNIQYF.

The CDR3 sequence: CASKGVAGVRIQYF. CDR3 nucleotide sequence: TGTGCCAGCAAGGGAGTAGCGGGAGTACGCATTCAGTACTTC. This chain links TRBV6-5 with TRBJ2-4; TRBD2 matches 9 bases. Germline lookup yields CDR1 MNHEY and CDR2 SVGAGI. V lost 7 bases, J lost 9 bases, and 10 bases stayed unmatched. The CDR3 extends over 14 amino acids.

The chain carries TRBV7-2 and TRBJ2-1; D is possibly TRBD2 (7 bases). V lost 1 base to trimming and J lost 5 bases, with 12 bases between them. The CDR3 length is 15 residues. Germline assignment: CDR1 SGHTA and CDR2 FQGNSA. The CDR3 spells CASSLDGGGHNEQFF. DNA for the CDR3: TGTGCCAGCAGCTTAGACGGCGGGGGCCACAATGAGCAGTTCTTC.

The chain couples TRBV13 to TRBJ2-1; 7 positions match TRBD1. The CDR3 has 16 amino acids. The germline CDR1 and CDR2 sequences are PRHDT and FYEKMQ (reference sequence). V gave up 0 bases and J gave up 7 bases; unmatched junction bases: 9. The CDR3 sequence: CASSLGGQVPNNEQFF. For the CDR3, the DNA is TGTGCCAGCAGCTTAGGAGGACAGGTCCCTAATAATGAGCAGTTCTTC.

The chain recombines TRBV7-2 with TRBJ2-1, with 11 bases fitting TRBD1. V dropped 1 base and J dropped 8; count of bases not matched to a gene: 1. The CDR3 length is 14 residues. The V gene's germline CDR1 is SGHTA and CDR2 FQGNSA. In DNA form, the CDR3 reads TGTGCCAGCAGCTTAGAGGGACAGGGGGATGAGCAGTTCTTC. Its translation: CASSLEGQGDEQFF.

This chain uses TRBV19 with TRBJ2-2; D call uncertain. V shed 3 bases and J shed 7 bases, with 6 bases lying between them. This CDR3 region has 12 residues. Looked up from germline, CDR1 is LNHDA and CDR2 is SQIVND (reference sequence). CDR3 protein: CASSIKDGELFF. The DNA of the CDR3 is TGTGCCAGTAGTATTAAGGACGGGGAGCTGTTTTTT.

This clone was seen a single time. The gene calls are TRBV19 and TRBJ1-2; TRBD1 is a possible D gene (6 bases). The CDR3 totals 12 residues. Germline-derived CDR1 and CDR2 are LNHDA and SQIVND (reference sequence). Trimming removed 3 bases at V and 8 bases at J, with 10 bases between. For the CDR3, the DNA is TGTGCCAGTAGTATCGCAGGGGAAGGCTACACCTTC. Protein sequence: CASSIAGEGYTF.

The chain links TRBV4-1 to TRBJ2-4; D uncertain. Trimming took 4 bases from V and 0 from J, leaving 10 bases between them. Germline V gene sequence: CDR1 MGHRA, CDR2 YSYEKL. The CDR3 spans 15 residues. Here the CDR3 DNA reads TGCGCCAGCAGCCGGGTCGCACTAGCCAAAAACATTCAGTACTTC. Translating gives CASSRVALAKNIQYF.

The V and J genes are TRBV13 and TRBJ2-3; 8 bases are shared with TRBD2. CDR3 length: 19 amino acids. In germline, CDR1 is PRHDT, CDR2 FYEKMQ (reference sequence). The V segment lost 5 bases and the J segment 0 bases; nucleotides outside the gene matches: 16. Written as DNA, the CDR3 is TGTGCCAGCAGCGCCACTAGCGGACGGAGTTTCTATAGCACAGATACGCAGTATTTT. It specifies CASSATSGRSFYSTDTQYF.

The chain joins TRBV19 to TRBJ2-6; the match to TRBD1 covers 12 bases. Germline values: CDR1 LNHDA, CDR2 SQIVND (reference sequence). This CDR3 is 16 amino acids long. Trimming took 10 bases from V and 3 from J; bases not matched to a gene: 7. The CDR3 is CATRDRGRGGANVLTF. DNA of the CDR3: TGTGCCACTCGGGACAGGGGGCGAGGTGGGGCCAACGTCCTGACTTTC.

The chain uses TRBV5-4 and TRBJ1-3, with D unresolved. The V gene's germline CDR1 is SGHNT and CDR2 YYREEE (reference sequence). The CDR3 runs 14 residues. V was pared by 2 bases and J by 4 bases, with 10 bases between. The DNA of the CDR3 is TGTGCCAGCAGCTTATTAGAAAACGGAAACACCATATATTTT. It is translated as CASSLLENGNTIYF.

The CDR3 protein is CASSEAGILNTEAFF. The CDR3 nucleotides are TGTGCCAGCAGTGAAGCGGGGATTCTGAACACTGAAGCTTTCTTT. The chain has TRBV6-1 and TRBJ1-1, with D unresolved. CDR3 size: 15 residues. Trimming cost V 0 bases and J 0 bases, with 8 bases left between them. Germline-derived CDR1 and CDR2 are MNHNS and SASEGT.